This T cell receptor (beta chain) appears in the sequencing data of a study of cytomegalovirus exposure and HLA in healthy donors (TCRdb year 2017). Regarding the research as a whole: An earlier analysis of 550 to 700 of the donors reported 250 to 350 Gb of sequence data and 100 million to 130 million unique TCR beta sequences from around 200 million T cells. A later analysis re-examined previously published TCR beta repertoires from 600 to 700 donors and added high-resolution HLA genotyping to investigate patterns of TCR occurrence. On average, roughly 250,000 unique TCR beta nucleotide sequences were sequenced per donor among a few hundred genotyped donors of the cohort, with roughly 18% of those sequences being non-productive. Besides the first cohort of under 700 subjects, a separate validation cohort made up of some 110 different subjects was used. An early release covering 500 to 750 HLA-typed donors comprised about 300 gigabases of sequencing data and around 85 million unique TCR sequences. The number of donors typed differed by locus, with about 629-630 for A, B, C, DRB1 and DQB1, about 500 for DQA1, under 610 for DPA1, and approximately 470 for DPB1. HLA typing included class I and class II loci at four-digit resolution. About five DR-DQ haplotypes were treated as single units for association and clustering because of strong linkage in the cohort. Donor age, sex, ethnicity and CMV serostatus were compiled together with the repertoire data. The study used immunosequencing to profile the T cell repertoires of hundreds of subjects and linked those repertoires to cytomegalovirus serostatus. To decide whether each TCR beta V gene segment behaved as functional or pseudogenic, an earlier analysis of fewer than 750 of the donors relied on high-throughput TCR beta sequencing. Among the 398 genotyped donors, 81% belonged to the genetic ancestry cluster associated with self-reported Caucasian donors. Every repertoire in the discovery cohort had been generated on one and the same sequencing platform. The study was designed to test whether signatures of past pathogen exposure could be identified by cataloging public T cell receptors. In the later analysis, no new phenotypic data were used to find candidate immune exposures; instead, reliance was placed on TCR beta sequences and their occurrence across donors. The study combined high-throughput TCR immunosequencing, statistical association of individual TCRs with disease status, and machine learning to predict cytomegalovirus infection status. A later genetic analysis took genome-wide SNP genotypes for about 55% of the 666 donors and used that subset as a discovery cohort.

In total, 600 or so healthy bone marrow donors made up the cohort. Cohort members were all nominally healthy when sampled, although unrecorded immune exposures were likely present. The donor was CMV seronegative and belonged to the group of 352 seronegative cohort members. Each donor provided a peripheral blood sample, and peripheral blood mononuclear cells were used for TCR beta sequencing. Genomic DNA was extracted from the blood cell samples with the Qiagen DNeasy Blood Extraction Kit. Worth noting for this clone: There is no known antigen for this receptor. No clone much larger than this one lies a single base away; base qualities are absent.

The library was generated by the immunoSEQ multiplex PCR assay. A mixture of 60 forward primers for TCR Vbeta segments and 13 reverse primers for TCR Jbeta segments was used in the multiplex PCR. The CDR3 region of rearranged TCR beta genes was amplified from genomic DNA by a multiplex PCR assay. On the Illumina HiSeq System, the amplified TCR beta libraries were sequenced as 87-base-pair reads. The authors' pipeline ran thus. A later analysis counted about 80 million unique TCR beta chains across the 500 to 850 repertoires, and 9.5 million to 11 million of these chains were shared by at least two donors. A nearest-neighbor algorithm error-corrected the raw reads and collapsed the reads into unique sequences, merging closely related sequences to remove PCR and sequencing errors. CDR3 sequences were aligned to IMGT reference sequences to assign V, D and J gene segments. For a sequence to be retained, a match of at least six nucleotides to both a V gene segment and a J gene segment was required. Rearrangements were classified as productive when the CDR3 lacked stop codons and remained in frame with V and J, and all other rearrangements were classified as non-productive. CDR3 was defined according to IMGT convention as the region running from the second conserved V-encoded cysteine to the conserved J-encoded phenylalanine. In an earlier analysis of more than 550 of the donors, sequences lacking an unambiguous match to a single V gene segment were excluded. An earlier analysis of 587 of the donors called V segments functional above 56.7% productive rearrangements and segregating when the between-donor standard deviation exceeded 5%. A statistical classification framework was built to diagnose cytomegalovirus status from the catalog of TCR beta chain sequences. In a later analysis, TCR nucleotide sequences were compared against IMGT/GENE-DB human TR gene sequences so that V and J genes could be assigned. A later analysis assigned CDR3 sequences and most-parsimonious VDJ recombination scenarios with the TCRdist pipeline. A later analysis defined each TCR beta chain by its CDR3 amino acid sequence plus V-gene family, and excluded reads lacking a unique V-gene family. As a way to deal with suspected cross-contamination and a sequencing artifact, a later analysis dropped approximately 590 nucleotide sequences that were highly shared and had low generation probability. A later analysis calculated a clonal expansion index for each public chain from normalized within-repertoire ranks of inferred template counts. A later analysis computed generation probabilities with a VDJ recombination model fitted to out-of-frame rearrangements, and checked the results against IGoR. In a later analysis, hypergeometric tests were used to score TCR-TCR, TCR-HLA and TCR-CMV co-occurrence, with a repertoire-size bias correction applied to TCR pairs. In a later analysis, false discovery rates were estimated by permuting HLA or CMV assignments 20 times. In a later analysis, co-occurring TCRs were grouped with DBSCAN, and TCRdist sequence similarity was added when clustering was performed within HLA-allele-positive subsets. For co-occurrence clustering, repertoires with fewer than 30,000 or more than 120,000 public chains were excluded, along with five or six repertoires with anomalous nucleotide sharing. The table comes from immuneACCESS by way of TCRdb, which keeps in-frame sequences with V and J called. Part of the clones is missing from these tables; in studies checked, under half for an unresolved V gene and the rest for unknown reasons. That table supplies the V and J calls and clone size; D and trimming were determined from the DNA. A total of about 140,000 clones appear in this sample, around 90% of them only once. The top ten constitute 0.51% of the sample.

The study at large found these results: Compared with equally common non-associated chains, HLA-associated TCR beta chains in a later analysis were more clonally expanded and had lower generation probabilities. A further reported finding was that TCR beta sequences accurately predicted the HLA-A and HLA-B alleles for most subjects in the first cohort. The only immune exposure information available for the cohort was CMV serostatus. According to a later analysis, TCR association rates differed among HLA loci, with DRB1 alleles showing the most associated TCRs and HLA-C alleles showing the fewest. Several of the top co-occurrence clusters appeared to be linked to parvovirus B19, influenza, CMV and Epstein-Barr virus, according to a later analysis. Across donors, most TCR sequences were observed very rarely, whereas some public TCRs were present in many individuals. It was suggested by the authors that the approach could potentially be generalized to other disease states and immunological phenotypes. A later analysis found that most CMV-associated TCR beta chains appeared HLA-restricted, with HLA associations seemingly driven largely by CMV exposure. The 87-base-pair reads could not distinguish some IMGT-functional V segments, including TRBV6-2 and TRBV6-3, so those segments were excluded. In a later genetic analysis, fewer N-insertions in productive TCRs were reported among donors in an Asian-associated ancestry cluster than the roughly 700-donor mean. A total of 164 TCR beta chains were listed by the study as associated with cytomegalovirus. A cluster of highly shared sequence variants was judged likely to represent a technical artifact of the sequencing pipeline. Because some donors lacked HLA typing at each locus, the association tests relied only on the typed subset. In vitro tests confirmed that a few of the cytomegalovirus-associated TCR beta chains recognize cytomegalovirus antigens. In an earlier analysis of some 550 of the donors, most TCR beta V segments were observed in productive rearrangements about 87% or about 30% of the time, broadly matching IMGT annotations. The classifier was reported to diagnose cytomegalovirus status with high specificity and sensitivity in both the original cohort and the validation cohort. V-gene and J-gene trimming of TCR beta chains was associated with a missense DCLRE1C variant in a later genetic analysis, and the association was replicated in an independent cohort. Roughly uniform sequencing depth across donors was assumed in presence/absence analyses, although this assumption may not hold. Strong co-occurrence of HLA alleles, especially DR and DQ, made assigning TCR associations to individual alleles difficult. Because counts were too low, roughly 17 rarely observed V segments, including chromosome 9 orphons, were left out of the earlier analysis of a few hundred of the donors. In a later analysis, 15,000 to 20,000 TCR beta sequences were associated with specific HLA alleles at a false discovery rate of 0.05. This cohort had only TCR beta chains sequenced, and the lack of alpha or paired-chain data limited which features could be detected. Linkage disequilibrium might explain the correlated functional status among segregating V segments, but an unknown experimental factor could not be ruled out.

The CDR3 goes from the cysteine to the phenylalanine over 11 residues. The CDR3 DNA has 33 bases and is translated from base 1. CDR1 is given as DFQATT and CDR2 as SNEGSKA, both from the germline V gene (reference sequence). V drops 6 bases and J drops 15 bases, leaving 18 bases in between. The rearranged chain carries TRBV20-1 and TRBJ2-1, and the D gene may be TRBD1, 6 bases matching. Material for sequencing was PBMCs. This clonotype originated in a woman between 35 and 50 years old in good health and CMV-seronegative. The CDR3 corresponds to CSATLGYRAFF. The DNA sequence is as follows: TGCAGTGCCACGCTCGGGTACAGGGCGTTCTTC.